Listed here is a single T cell receptor beta chain. The observed sequence ends 3 residues before the CDR3 terminus, with the missing tail filled in from the germline J gene. Sequencing used immunoSEQ multiplex PCR; TCRdb keeps in-frame clones, though not all of them. This sample's clone table lists 23,000 or so clones. This specimen belongs to a study of T cells in women clearing cervical HPV infection. The germline V and J ends were trimmed by 2 bases and 7 bases, with 12 bases remaining between them. The CDR3 runs to 13 residues. CDR1 is DFQATT, CDR2 SNEGSKA, per germline (reference sequence). The chain joins TRBV20-1 to TRBJ2-1; D is perhaps TRBD2 (6 bases). Material for sequencing was blood buffy coat. This TCR came from a woman between 18 and 70 years old with a cervical HPV16 infection that either progressed to CIN3+ or cleared (not recorded which). CDR3 sequence: CSARSLRGNEQFF. The sequenced part of the CDR3 DNA is TGCAGTGCTAGAAGTTTGCGGGGAAATGAG.